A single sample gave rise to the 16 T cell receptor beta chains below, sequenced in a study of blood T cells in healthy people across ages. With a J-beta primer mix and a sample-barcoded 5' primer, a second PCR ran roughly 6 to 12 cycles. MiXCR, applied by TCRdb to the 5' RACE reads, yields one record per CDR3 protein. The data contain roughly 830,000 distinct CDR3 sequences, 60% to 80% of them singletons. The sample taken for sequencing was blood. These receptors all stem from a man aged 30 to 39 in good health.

The CDR3 protein is CASSLVRGANYGYTF. CDR3 in DNA: TGCGCCAGCAGCTTGGTGCGGGGAGCTAACTATGGCTACACCTTC. The chain carries TRBV5-1 and TRBJ1-2, with D hard to call. The CDR3 covers 15 residues. Germline V lookup: CDR1 SGHRS, CDR2 YFSETQ. Trimming took 0 bases from V and 0 from J, leaving 9 bases between them.

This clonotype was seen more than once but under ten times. The CDR3 sequence: CASSTGERQPQHF. The CDR3 coding sequence is TGTGCCAGCAGTACCGGGGAAAGGCAGCCCCAGCATTTT. The chain employs TRBV27 and TRBJ1-5; D ambiguous. This CDR3 comprises 13 residues. Trimming pared 5 bases from V and 7 bases from J, leaving 12 bases between. Germline CDR1 is MNHEY and CDR2 is SMNVEV (reference sequence).

The CDR3 nucleotides read TGTGCCAGCAGCTTAAGGTGGGACAGGGGCGAGCAGTACTTC. Protein product: CASSLRWDRGEQYF. The chain employs TRBV7-6 and TRBJ2-7, with 10 bases lining up with TRBD1. With 2 bases clipped from V and 6 bases from J, the junction kept 4 bases outside the gene matches. Germline values: CDR1 SGHVS, CDR2 FNYEAQ. This CDR3 region has 14 residues.

In DNA, the CDR3 is TGCGCCAGCAGCCAAGATCCCACTAGCGTGGGGACCCAGTACTTC. Translated, it gives CASSQDPTSVGTQYF. V gene TRBV4-3 combines with J gene TRBJ2-5, with TRBD2 matching 7 bases. Germline assignment: CDR1 LGHNA and CDR2 YSLEER. Losses at the gene ends were 0 bases for V and 7 bases for J; bases not matched to a gene: 8. The CDR3 is 15 residues long.

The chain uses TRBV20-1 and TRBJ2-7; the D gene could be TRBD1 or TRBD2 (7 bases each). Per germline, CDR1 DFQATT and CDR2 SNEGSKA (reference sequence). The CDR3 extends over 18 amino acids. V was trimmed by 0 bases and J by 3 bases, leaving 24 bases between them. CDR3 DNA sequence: TGCAGTGCTAGAGATGAGGAGACTAGCAGGGGGGCCGTCTACGAGCAGTACTTC. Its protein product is CSARDEETSRGAVYEQYF.

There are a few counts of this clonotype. CDR3 in amino acids: CASSLLRAAADTQYF. CDR3 DNA sequence: TGTGCCAGCAGCTTATTGAGGGCGGCGGCAGATACGCAGTATTTT. The gene calls are TRBV11-1 and TRBJ2-3, with D possibly TRBD2 on 5 matching bases. V lost 2 bases to trimming and J lost 4 bases, with 13 bases between them. This CDR3 region has 15 residues. The germline gives CDR1 SGHAT, CDR2 FQDESV (reference sequence).

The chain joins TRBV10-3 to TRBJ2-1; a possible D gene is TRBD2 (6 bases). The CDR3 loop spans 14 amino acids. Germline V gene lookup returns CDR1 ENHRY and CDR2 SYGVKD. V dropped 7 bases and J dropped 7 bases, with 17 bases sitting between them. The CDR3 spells CAINKAGTFNEQFF. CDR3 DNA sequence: TGTGCCATCAATAAAGCCGGGACTTTTAATGAGCAGTTCTTC.

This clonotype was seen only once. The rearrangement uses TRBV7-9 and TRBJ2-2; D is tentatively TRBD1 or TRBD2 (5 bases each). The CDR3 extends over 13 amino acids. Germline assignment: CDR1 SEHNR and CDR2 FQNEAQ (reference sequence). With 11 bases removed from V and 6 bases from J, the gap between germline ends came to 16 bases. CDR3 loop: CADGTRAAGELFF. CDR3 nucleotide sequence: TGTGCCGACGGGACCCGGGCGGCCGGGGAGCTGTTTTTT.

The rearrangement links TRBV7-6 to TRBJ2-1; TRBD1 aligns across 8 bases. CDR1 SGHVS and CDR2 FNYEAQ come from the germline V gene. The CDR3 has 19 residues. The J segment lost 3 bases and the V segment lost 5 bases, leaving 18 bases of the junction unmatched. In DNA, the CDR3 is TGTGCCAGCAGCCCCCATAGATACGACAGGGGACGACTCTACAATGAGCAGTTCTTC. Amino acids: CASSPHRYDRGRLYNEQFF.

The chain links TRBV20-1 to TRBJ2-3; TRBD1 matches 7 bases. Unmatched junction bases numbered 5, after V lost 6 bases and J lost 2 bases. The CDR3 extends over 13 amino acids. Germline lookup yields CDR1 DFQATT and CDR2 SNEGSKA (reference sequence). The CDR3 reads CSAAGQATDTQYF. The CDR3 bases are TGCAGTGCCGCAGGACAGGCCACAGATACGCAGTATTTT.

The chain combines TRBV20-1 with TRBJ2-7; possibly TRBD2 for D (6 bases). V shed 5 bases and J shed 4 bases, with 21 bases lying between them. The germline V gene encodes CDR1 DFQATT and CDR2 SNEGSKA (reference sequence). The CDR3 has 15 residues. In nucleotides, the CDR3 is TGCAGTGCTGACAACCGGGACTCTCCAGTATACGAGCAGTACTTC. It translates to CSADNRDSPVYEQYF.

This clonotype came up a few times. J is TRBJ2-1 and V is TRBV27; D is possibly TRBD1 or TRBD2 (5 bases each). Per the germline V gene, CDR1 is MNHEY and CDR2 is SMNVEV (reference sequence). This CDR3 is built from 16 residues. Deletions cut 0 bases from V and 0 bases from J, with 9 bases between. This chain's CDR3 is CASSLSPGSSYNEQFF. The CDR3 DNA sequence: TGTGCCAGCAGTTTATCTCCAGGGAGCTCCTACAATGAGCAGTTCTTC.

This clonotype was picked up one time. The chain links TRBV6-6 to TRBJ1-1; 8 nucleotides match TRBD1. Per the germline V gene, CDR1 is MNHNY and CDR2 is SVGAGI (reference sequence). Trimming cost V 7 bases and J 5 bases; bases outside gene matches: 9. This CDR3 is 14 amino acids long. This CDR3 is CASTLDRVKTEAFF. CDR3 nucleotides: TGTGCCAGCACCCTGGACAGGGTTAAAACTGAAGCTTTCTTT.

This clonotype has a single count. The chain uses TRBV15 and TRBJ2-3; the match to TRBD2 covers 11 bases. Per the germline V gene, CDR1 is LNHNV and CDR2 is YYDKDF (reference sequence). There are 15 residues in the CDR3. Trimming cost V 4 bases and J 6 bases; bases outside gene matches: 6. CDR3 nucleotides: TGTGCCACCAGCACGTCCAGACTAGCGGGGGATACGCAGTATTTT. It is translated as CATSTSRLAGDTQYF.

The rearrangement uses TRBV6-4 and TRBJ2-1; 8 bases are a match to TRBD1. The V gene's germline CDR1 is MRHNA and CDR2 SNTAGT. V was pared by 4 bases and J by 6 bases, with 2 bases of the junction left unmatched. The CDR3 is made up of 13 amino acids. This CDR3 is CASSGTGSNEQFF. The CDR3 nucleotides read TGTGCCAGCAGTGGGACAGGGAGCAATGAGCAGTTCTTC.

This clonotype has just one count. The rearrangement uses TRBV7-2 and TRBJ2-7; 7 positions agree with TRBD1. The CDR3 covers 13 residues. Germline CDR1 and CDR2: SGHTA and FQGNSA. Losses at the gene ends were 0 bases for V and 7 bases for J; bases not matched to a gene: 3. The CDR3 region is CASSLATTGEQYF. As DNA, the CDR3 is TGTGCCAGCAGCTTAGCGACGACAGGGGAGCAGTACTTC.